The source of this TCR beta chain is a study of long-term antiretroviral therapy in people with HIV. The study's findings and limits: Clonotypes expanded prior to ART showed repertoire dominance at all sampled time points. The study found narrower CDR3 length ranges in HIV repertoires than in controls. Therapy changes, viral resistance and ART adherence were not documented in the available data.

At least one PBMC sample before ART and at least two after were required. Details on this clone: Its antigen is unknown.

This CDR3 is 14 amino acids long. CDR1 and CDR2 (germline): MNHNY, SVGAGI (reference sequence). V gave up 6 bases and J gave up 3 bases, with 14 bases separating them. Sequencing relied on immunoSEQ assay v3.0, run at survey level. The table came from immunoSEQ multiplex PCR; TCRdb's copy has only in-frame clones and leaves some out. The sample shows more than 25,000 clones, more than 85% of them seen only once. This TCR derives from a middle-aged woman with HIV. This rearrangement joins TRBV6-6 to TRBJ1-2, with a weak D call TRBD1 (5 bases). Sequencing used unsorted PBMCs, obtained less than 6.8 years after starting antiretroviral therapy. CDR3 coding DNA: TGTGCCAGCAGAAACGGAGGGACCGACTATGGCTACACCTTC. Residues: CASRNGGTDYGYTF.